In this sample, the clone carrying this TCR beta chain turned up many times. Antigen unknown. One junction end disagrees with the germline gene, perhaps due to a read error. CDR1 is WSHSY, CDR2 SAAADI, per germline. The CDR3 has 12 residues. The sample comes from a study of regulatory T cells in long-lasting Graves disease. Arm-PCR of CDR3 regions and iRepertoire HTBI primers were used to build TCR beta libraries. TCRdb recomputed calls from the multiplex PCR reads with MiXCR, one row per CDR3 protein. The sample carries 320,000 or so distinct CDR3 sequences, 15% to 20% recorded once. General observations from the study: Persistent-disease Graves' patients showed less TCR diversity than new cases.

This sample's time point: newly diagnosed GD, antithyroid drugs for less than 3 months. The TCR library was made from RNA extracted from PBMCs. The sequenced sample was peripheral blood mononuclear cells (PBMCs), obtained at new diagnosis, from a patient treated with antithyroid drugs. This TCR was sampled from a female donor with Graves disease. The rearrangement uses TRBV10-2 and TRBJ2-7, with 9 bases fitting TRBD2. CDR3 residues: CASRTSAYEQYF. In DNA form, the CDR3 reads TGTGCCAGCAGGACTAGCGCCTACGAGCAGTACTTC.